This T cell receptor (beta chain) derives from a study of shared clonotypes between healthy human individuals. Across several immunoSEQ plates, the genomic DNA of each subset was split evenly. Here immunoSEQ multiplex PCR was the method, and the copy in TCRdb shows in-frame clones only, minus some. The sample includes approximately 2.5 million clones, over 85% seen only once; the top ten take approximately 0.35%. This TCR was sampled from a man between 18 and 35 years old in good health. Some clones in this sample may be carry-over from other donors' samples. Sequenced sample: naive CD4+ T cells from PBMCs. Specified subset: CD45RA+ positively selected.

The CDR3 DNA reads as TGTGCCAGTAGCCAGGGGACCCAGCCCCAGCATTTT. Its translation is CASSQGTQPQHF. This sequence joins TRBV19 and TRBJ1-5; the D gene is possibly TRBD1 (6 bases). From germline, CDR1 is LNHDA and CDR2 SQIVND (reference sequence). This CDR3 comprises 12 residues. Trimming shortened V by 6 bases and J by 7 bases, and 10 bases separated the two germline ends. The entire variable domain, with the rest obtained from reference TRBV19 and TRBJ1-5, is as follows: DGGITQSPKYLFRKEGQNVTLSCEQNLNHDAMYWYRQDPGQGLRLIYYSQIVNDFQKGDIAEGYSVSREKKESFPLTVTSAQKNPTAFYLCASSQGTQPQHFGDGTRLSIL.